One sample yielded the 32 T cell receptor beta chains listed below, sequenced in a study of response to subunit inactivated influenza vaccine. TCRdb re-called the RT-PCR reads through MiXCR, storing one row per CDR3 protein. The sample lists 600,000 to 850,000 distinct CDR3 sequences, around 13% seen once, with 6% to 9.5% in the top ten. The sample was PBMCs from blood, taken around two weeks before vaccination. The receptors were sampled from a man over 45 who received an inactivated influenza vaccine.

This chain links TRBV7-9 with TRBJ2-1; D may be TRBD1 (5 bases). Per the germline V gene, CDR1 is SEHNR and CDR2 is FQNEAQ (reference sequence). The CDR3 runs 13 residues. Between the trimmed V and J ends, which lost 3 bases and 10 bases, there was a span of 13 bases. In DNA form, the CDR3 reads TGTGCCAGCAGCTTCTTCGACAGCAAGGAGCAGTTCTTC. Protein: CASSFFDSKEQFF.

Turning to this clonotype: The likely explanation is a read error, given a far larger clone one base away. This sequence joins TRBV28 and TRBJ2-5, with 9 bases aligning to TRBD2. Germline V gene sequence: CDR1 MDHEN, CDR2 SYDVKM. The V and J ends lost 2 bases and 7 bases, in that order; junction bases with no gene match: 5. The CDR3 has 14 residues. CDR3: CASSLAGGRVTQYF. CDR3 sequence (DNA): TGTGCCAGCAGTTTAGCGGGGGGGAGGGTGACCCAGTACTTC.

The rearrangement links TRBV27 to TRBJ2-1; 8 bases agree with TRBD1. Germline V gene data show CDR1 as MNHEY and CDR2 as SMNVEV (reference sequence). After removal of 6 bases from V and 6 bases from J, the junction contained 7 bases not matched to a gene. This CDR3 is 14 amino acids long. CDR3 DNA sequence: TGTGCCAGCAGGCAAGGACAGGGCAGCAATGAGCAGTTCTTC. Its protein is CASRQGQGSNEQFF.

A few counts support this clonotype. The genes are TRBV12-3 or TRBV12-4 and TRBJ2-7; 13 positions match TRBD2. The CDR3 covers 15 residues. The V and J ends lost 7 bases and 2 bases, in that order; junction bases with no gene match: 5. CDR3 sequence (DNA): TGTGCCAGCACCCTACTAGCGGGGGGGGCCTACGAGCAGTACTTC. Translation gives CASTLLAGGAYEQYF.

This clonotype was recorded a few times. The chain has TRBV11-2 and TRBJ2-2; the D is unclear. This CDR3 has 15 amino acids. V was trimmed by 5 bases and J by 1 base, leaving 11 bases between them. Per germline, CDR1 SGHAT and CDR2 FQNNGV. CDR3 residues: CASSVRIENTGELFF. DNA of the CDR3: TGTGCCAGCAGCGTAAGGATCGAGAACACCGGGGAGCTGTTTTTT.

This clonotype was counted only a few times. The rearrangement links TRBV7-2 to TRBJ2-1; 7 nucleotides match TRBD2. Germline V CDR1 and CDR2: SGHTA, FQGNSA. V trimming: 0 bases; J trimming: 8 bases; junction bases outside the gene matches: 4. The CDR3 loop spans 14 amino acids. In DNA form, the CDR3 reads TGTGCCAGCAGCTTAGCCGGACTAGTTGATGAGCAGTTCTTC. Translated: CASSLAGLVDEQFF.

This clonotype was seen repeatedly, ten times or more. This CDR3 reads CASSEGRAEAFF. The CDR3, as DNA: TGCGCCAGCAGTGAAGGGCGGGCTGAAGCTTTCTTT. The chain employs TRBV10-2 and TRBJ1-1; D gene ambiguous. V dropped 3 bases and J dropped 6 bases, with 8 bases sitting between them. Per germline, CDR1 WSHSY and CDR2 SAAADI. The CDR3 has 12 residues.

Regarding this clonotype: Possible read error: a much larger clone is one base away. The V gene is TRBV4-3, the J gene TRBJ2-1; D gene unclear. Germline assignment: CDR1 LGHNA and CDR2 YSLEER. The CDR3 has 13 amino acids. CDR3 loop: CASSQDEFNEQLF. CDR3 nucleotides: TGCGCCAGCAGCCAAGATGAGTTCAATGAGCAGCTCTTC.

This clonotype was detected a few times. V and J are TRBV13 and TRBJ2-2, with TRBD1 matching 8 bases. V shed 5 bases and J 1 base; nucleotides not matched to a gene: 9. Germline V gene sequence: CDR1 PRHDT, CDR2 FYEKMQ (reference sequence). The CDR3 sequence is 17 residues long. The CDR3 DNA follows: TGTGCCAGCAGCGAAATGAGACAGGGGAGGAACACCGGGGAGCTGTTTTTT. It is translated as CASSEMRQGRNTGELFF.

This sequence joins TRBV5-5 and TRBJ1-1; TRBD1 is a possible D gene (6 bases). There are 15 residues in the CDR3. V lost 4 bases and J lost 1, with 14 bases in between. Per the germline V gene, CDR1 is SGHKS and CDR2 is YYEKEE (reference sequence). CDR3 coding DNA: TGTGCCAGCAGCGTCCCAGGGGTCGCGAACACTGAAGCTTTCTTT. It yields the protein CASSVPGVANTEAFF.

This clonotype showed up just a few times. The V and J genes are TRBV6-4 and TRBJ2-1, with D unclear. Trimming pared 3 bases from V and 9 bases from J, leaving 18 bases between. There are 15 residues in the CDR3. Germline lookup yields CDR1 MRHNA and CDR2 SNTAGT. The CDR3 region is CASSENLGAMGEQFF. CDR3 bases: TGTGCCAGCAGTGAGAACCTTGGCGCCATGGGTGAGCAGTTCTTC.

This clonotype showed up just a few times. The V call is TRBV6-5, the J call TRBJ2-5; 7 bases are shared with TRBD2. The germline V gene encodes CDR1 MNHEY and CDR2 SVGAGI. This CDR3 comprises 16 residues. V shed 0 bases and J 3 bases; nucleotides not matched to a gene: 7. CDR3 in DNA: TGTGCCAGCAGTTACTCACCGGGGCTAGCGGAAGAGACCCAGTACTTC. Translating it yields CASSYSPGLAEETQYF.

The rearrangement uses TRBV11-2 and TRBJ1-2; D possibly corresponds to TRBD1 (6 bases). This CDR3 contains 20 residues. Looked up from germline, CDR1 is SGHAT and CDR2 is FQNNGV. V was clipped by 5 bases and J by 3 bases, with 31 bases between them. This CDR3 reads CASSLRSLSLSTGTDYGYTF. The DNA for the CDR3 is TGTGCCAGCAGCCTTAGGTCCCTCTCCCTTAGTACAGGGACCGACTATGGCTACACCTTC.

V usage is TRBV20-1 and J usage is TRBJ2-2, with a weak D call TRBD2 (6 bases). Trimming stripped 2 bases from V and 3 bases from J, with 13 bases between. This CDR3 has 15 residues. The germline V gene encodes CDR1 DFQATT and CDR2 SNEGSKA (reference sequence). The CDR3 here is CSARKNRGYTGELFF. The CDR3 DNA is TGCAGTGCTAGAAAAAACCGGGGGTACACCGGGGAGCTGTTTTTT.

This clonotype was seen only a few times. V and J are TRBV14 and TRBJ2-3; D gene uncertain. Germline-derived CDR1 and CDR2 are SGHDN and FVKESK. The CDR3 extends over 13 amino acids. The V and J ends lost 1 base and 5 bases respectively, with 7 bases between them. The CDR3 sequence is CASSQALIDTQYF. The CDR3 DNA follows: TGTGCCAGCAGCCAAGCACTCATAGATACGCAGTATTTT.

This clonotype was counted at least ten times. V gene TRBV5-1 combines with J gene TRBJ2-2; the match to TRBD2 covers 8 bases. V lost 0 bases to trimming and J lost 6 bases; unmatched junction nucleotides: 4. Germline loops: CDR1 SGHRS, CDR2 YFSETQ. The CDR3 spans 15 residues. CDR3 in amino acids: CASSLARGAAGELFF. CDR3 nucleotide sequence: TGCGCCAGCAGCTTGGCGCGGGGGGCCGCCGGGGAGCTGTTTTTT.

The table lists this clonotype with many counts. This rearrangement joins TRBV12-3 or TRBV12-4 to TRBJ1-3; 7 bases agree with TRBD1. Trimming cost V 2 bases and J 2 bases; bases outside gene matches: 3. The length of the CDR3 is 15 residues. The CDR3, as DNA: TGTGCCAGCAGTTTATGGAGGGGGCCTGGAAACACCATATATTTT. As protein: CASSLWRGPGNTIYF.

The chain couples TRBV14 to TRBJ2-7; 7 bases align to TRBD1. The CDR3 is made up of 13 amino acids. Losses at the gene ends were 9 bases for V and 3 bases for J; bases not matched to a gene: 8. Looked up from germline, CDR1 is SGHDN and CDR2 is FVKESK. The CDR3 here is CASPGQLHYEQYF. For the CDR3, the DNA is TGTGCCAGTCCGGGACAGCTGCACTACGAGCAGTACTTC. Full variable domain (rest looked up from reference TRBV14 and TRBJ2-7): EAGVTQFPSHSVIEKGQTVTLRCDPISGHDNLYWYRRVMGKEIKFLLHFVKESKQDESGMPNNRFLAERTGGTYSTLKVQPAELEDSGVYFCASPGQLHYEQYFGPGTRLTVT.

This chain uses TRBV6-1 with TRBJ2-6; no clear D gene. The CDR3 covers 15 residues. Germline V gene data show CDR1 as MNHNS and CDR2 as SASEGT. The V end was cut by 6 bases, the J end by 2 bases, with 11 bases between. The CDR3 region has the DNA TGTGCCAGCAGCCGCCTGGGTACTGGGGCCAACGTCCTGACTTTC. This gives the protein CASSRLGTGANVLTF.

The chain joins TRBV7-2 to TRBJ1-2; a possible D gene is TRBD1 (5 bases). This CDR3 has 15 amino acids. Trimming took off 2 bases at V and 2 bases at J, with 12 bases between the two ends. CDR1 and CDR2 from the germline V gene are SGHTA and FQGNSA. In DNA form, the CDR3 reads TGTGCCAGCAGCTTATCTGGCAGGGCCAACTATGGCTACACCTTC. Translation gives CASSLSGRANYGYTF.

This clonotype showed up just a few times. CDR3 in DNA: TGCAGTGCAGGGACTAGCGGGGCCGCCACAGATACGCAGTATTTT. Translating it yields CSAGTSGAATDTQYF. V is TRBV20-1 and J is TRBJ2-3; 13 bases fit TRBD2. Germline loops: CDR1 DFQATT, CDR2 SNEGSKA (reference sequence). Losses at the gene ends were 6 bases for V and 2 bases for J; bases not matched to a gene: 5. The CDR3 is made up of 15 amino acids.

This clonotype appeared a few times. The chain uses TRBV20-1 and TRBJ2-4; TRBD2 matches at 13 bases. V was clipped by 6 bases and J by 0 bases; unmatched bases: 11. The CDR3 extends over 18 amino acids. CDR1 is DFQATT and CDR2 is SNEGSKA in the germline V gene (reference sequence). Here the CDR3 DNA reads TGCAGTGCCAGCGGCGGGACTAGCGGGACTCTAGCCAAAAACATTCAGTACTTC. Protein: CSASGGTSGTLAKNIQYF.

The V call is TRBV7-3, the J call TRBJ2-1; TRBD2 agrees at 9 bases. Germline V gene lookup returns CDR1 SGHTA and CDR2 FQGTGA. This CDR3 is 15 amino acids long. The ends lost 5 bases at V and 7 bases at J; junction bases unmatched: 9. The DNA for the CDR3 is TGTGCCAGCAGCCCACCGGGACTAGCTACTAATGAGCAGTTCTTC. This translates into CASSPPGLATNEQFF.

The rearrangement uses TRBV12-3 or TRBV12-4 and TRBJ1-3; 7 nucleotides agree with TRBD1. Germline trimming cut 5 bases from V and 0 bases from J; bases unmatched to any gene: 7. This CDR3 is built from 16 residues. For the CDR3, the DNA is TGTGCCAGCAGTATGGACAGGCTAGCCTCTGGAAACACCATATATTTT. The encoded protein is CASSMDRLASGNTIYF.

The genes are TRBV5-1 and TRBJ2-2, with TRBD1 identical over 8 bases. CDR3 size: 15 residues. Germline values: CDR1 SGHRS, CDR2 YFSETQ. Trimming took 4 bases from V and 1 from J; bases not matched to a gene: 3. The CDR3 nucleotides read TGCGCCAGCAGCGCACAGGGGGGGAACACCGGGGAGCTGTTTTTT. It translates to CASSAQGGNTGELFF.

The chain links TRBV4-3 to TRBJ2-1; possibly TRBD1 for D (6 bases). The CDR3 is made up of 15 amino acids. Trimming removed 4 bases from V and 5 bases from J, with 15 bases in between. Germline V lookup: CDR1 LGHNA, CDR2 YSLEER. The CDR3 bases are TGCGCCAGCAGCCGCCGGGACACCTGGGACAATGAGCAGTTCTTC. Translated, it gives CASSRRDTWDNEQFF.

This chain uses TRBV6-1 with TRBJ2-3; D is perhaps TRBD1 or TRBD2 (5 bases each). Per germline, CDR1 MNHNS and CDR2 SASEGT. The CDR3 consists of 14 residues. V was pared by 6 bases and J by 5 bases, with 15 bases between. The CDR3 spells CASSPAAGGDTQYF. In nucleotides, the CDR3 is TGTGCCAGCAGCCCCGCGGCTGGGGGAGATACGCAGTATTTT.

The rearrangement joins TRBV10-3 to TRBJ2-1; D remains unclear. V gave up 0 bases and J gave up 10 bases, with 16 bases separating them. The CDR3 runs 15 residues. The germline gives CDR1 ENHRY, CDR2 SYGVKD. CDR3 region: CAISESQEPRREQFF. The CDR3 DNA follows: TGTGCCATCAGTGAGTCTCAGGAACCAAGGCGGGAGCAGTTCTTC.

V is TRBV7-6 and J is TRBJ2-5; D is ambiguous. The germline V gene has CDR1 SGHVS and CDR2 FNYEAQ. CDR3 length equals 15 residues. V was cut by 0 bases and J by 5 bases, with 13 bases left in between. For the CDR3, the DNA is TGTGCCAGCAGCTTAGCGCTCAGTAGAAGTGAGACCCAGTACTTC. It translates to CASSLALSRSETQYF. Looking up the rest from reference TRBV7-6 and TRBJ2-5 gives the full variable domain: GAGVSQSPRYKVTKRGQDVALRCDPISGHVSLYWYRQALGQGPEFLTYFNYEAQQDKSGLPNDRFSAERPEGSISTLTIQRTEQRDSAMYRCASSLALSRSETQYFGPGTRLLVL.

The V and J genes are TRBV28 and TRBJ2-4; 8 nucleotides align to TRBD2. The V gene end was trimmed by 10 bases and the J gene end by 1 base; junction bases not matched to a gene: 9. The germline gives CDR1 MDHEN, CDR2 SYDVKM. There are 15 residues in the CDR3. In nucleotides, the CDR3 is TGTGCCATCGGGGGGGGGGTTTCCGCCAAAAACATTCAGTACTTC. The encoded protein is CAIGGGVSAKNIQYF. Full variable domain (remainder filled in from reference TRBV28 and TRBJ2-4): DVKVTQSSRYLVKRTGEKVFLECVQDMDHENMFWYRQDPGLGLRLIYFSYDVKMKEKGDIPEGYSVSREKKERFSLILESASTNQTSMYLCAIGGGVSAKNIQYFGAGTRLSVL.

The sample holds a few counts of this clonotype. The gene calls are TRBV29-1 and TRBJ2-7; tentatively, D is TRBD2 (7 bases). The CDR3 loop spans 13 amino acids. V gave up 3 bases and J gave up 5 bases, with 14 bases separating them. Per the germline V gene, CDR1 is SQVTM and CDR2 is ANQGSEA. The CDR3 DNA is TGCAGCGTTGAGGGGGGGCAGGGCCACGAGCAGTACTTC. This sequence encodes CSVEGGQGHEQYF.

The gene calls are TRBV20-1 and TRBJ2-7, with D possibly being TRBD2 (6 bases). There are 15 residues in the CDR3. The V end lost 6 bases, the J end lost 1 base, and 19 bases lay between the germline ends. Germline V gene data show CDR1 as DFQATT and CDR2 as SNEGSKA (reference sequence). The CDR3 loop reads CSATSVGRESYEQYF. CDR3 bases: TGCAGTGCCACGTCGGTGGGGCGGGAATCCTACGAGCAGTACTTC.